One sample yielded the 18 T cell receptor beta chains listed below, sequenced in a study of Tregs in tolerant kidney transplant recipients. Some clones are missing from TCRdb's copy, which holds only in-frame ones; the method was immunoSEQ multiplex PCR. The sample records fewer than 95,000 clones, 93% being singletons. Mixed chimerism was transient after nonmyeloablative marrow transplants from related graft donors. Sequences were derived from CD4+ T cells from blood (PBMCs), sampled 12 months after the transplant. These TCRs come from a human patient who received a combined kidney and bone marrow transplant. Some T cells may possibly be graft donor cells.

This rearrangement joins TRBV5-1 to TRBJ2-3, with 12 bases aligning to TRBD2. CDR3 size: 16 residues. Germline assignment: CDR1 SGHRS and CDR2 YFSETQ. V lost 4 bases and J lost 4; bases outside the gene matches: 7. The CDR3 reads CASSRRLAGVPDTQYF. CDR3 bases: TGCGCCAGCAGCCGAAGACTAGCGGGAGTCCCAGATACGCAGTATTTT.

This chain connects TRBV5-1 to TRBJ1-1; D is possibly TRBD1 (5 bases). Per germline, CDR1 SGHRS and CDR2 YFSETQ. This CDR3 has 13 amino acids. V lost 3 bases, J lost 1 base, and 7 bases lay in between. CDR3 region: CASSSQGNTEAFF. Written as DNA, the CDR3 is TGCGCCAGCAGCTCCCAGGGGAACACTGAAGCTTTCTTT.

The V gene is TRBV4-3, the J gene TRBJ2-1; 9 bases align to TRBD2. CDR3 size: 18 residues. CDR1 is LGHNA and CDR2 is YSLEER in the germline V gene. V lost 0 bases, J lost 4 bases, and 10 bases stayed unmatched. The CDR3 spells CASSQETGLAGRYNEQFF. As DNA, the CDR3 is TGCGCCAGCAGCCAAGAGACGGGGCTAGCGGGACGGTACAATGAGCAGTTCTTC.

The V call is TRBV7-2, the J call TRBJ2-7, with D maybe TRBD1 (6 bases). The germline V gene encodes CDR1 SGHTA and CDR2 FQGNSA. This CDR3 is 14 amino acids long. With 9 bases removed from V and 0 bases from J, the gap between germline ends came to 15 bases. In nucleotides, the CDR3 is TGTGCCAGTAAAGCTGGGGGCCTCTCCTACGAGCAGTACTTC. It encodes CASKAGGLSYEQYF.

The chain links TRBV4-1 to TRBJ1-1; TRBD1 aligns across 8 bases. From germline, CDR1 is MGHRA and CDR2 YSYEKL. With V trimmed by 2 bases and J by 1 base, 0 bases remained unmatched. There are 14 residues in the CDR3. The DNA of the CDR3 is TGCGCCAGCAGCCAAACAGGGGGGAACACTGAAGCTTTCTTT. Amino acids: CASSQTGGNTEAFF.

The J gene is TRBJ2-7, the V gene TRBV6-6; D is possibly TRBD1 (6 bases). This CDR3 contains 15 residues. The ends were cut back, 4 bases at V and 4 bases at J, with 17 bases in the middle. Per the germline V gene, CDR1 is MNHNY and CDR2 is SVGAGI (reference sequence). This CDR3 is CASSSPTGMYYEQYF. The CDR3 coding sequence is TGTGCCAGCAGTTCACCCACAGGGATGTATTACGAGCAGTACTTC.

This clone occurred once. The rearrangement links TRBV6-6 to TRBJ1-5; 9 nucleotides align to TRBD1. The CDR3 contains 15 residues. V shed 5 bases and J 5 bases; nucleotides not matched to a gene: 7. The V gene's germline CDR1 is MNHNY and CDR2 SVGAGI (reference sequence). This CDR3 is CASSGVGTGYQPQHF. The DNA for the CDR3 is TGTGCCAGCAGTGGGGTCGGGACAGGGTATCAGCCCCAGCATTTT.

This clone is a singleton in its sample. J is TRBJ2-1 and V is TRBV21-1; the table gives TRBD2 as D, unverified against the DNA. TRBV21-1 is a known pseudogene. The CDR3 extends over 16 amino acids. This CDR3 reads CASSKPGLAGHNEQFF. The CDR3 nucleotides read TGTGCCAGCAGCAAGCCGGGACTAGCCGGTCACAATGAGCAGTTCTTC.

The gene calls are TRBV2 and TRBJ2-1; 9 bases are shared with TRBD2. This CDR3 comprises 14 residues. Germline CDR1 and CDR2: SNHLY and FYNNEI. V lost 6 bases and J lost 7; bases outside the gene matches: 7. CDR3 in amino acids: CASRGGRAGNEQFF. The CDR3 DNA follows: TGTGCCAGCAGGGGCGGGAGGGCCGGGAATGAGCAGTTCTTC.

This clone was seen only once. CDR3 sequence (DNA): TGTGCCATCGCGGGACGGATCCAAGAGACCCAGTACTTC. It is translated as CAIAGRIQETQYF. The chain joins TRBV10-3 to TRBJ2-5, with D tentatively TRBD2 (6 bases). Germline values: CDR1 ENHRY, CDR2 SYGVKD. V lost 8 bases and J 1 base, leaving 11 bases between the germline ends. The CDR3 is made up of 13 amino acids.

This chain's CDR3 is CASRGNSGYRGAYSTDTQYF. The CDR3 DNA reads as TGTGCCAGCAGAGGAAATTCGGGGTACCGGGGGGCTTATAGCACAGATACGCAGTATTTT. The rearrangement uses TRBV9 and TRBJ2-3; D is perhaps TRBD2 (7 bases). CDR3 length equals 20 residues. Trimming took off 5 bases at V and 0 bases at J, with 28 bases between the two ends. CDR1 and CDR2 from the germline V gene are SGDLS and YYNGEE.

DNA of the CDR3: TGTGCCAGTAGTAGCCCGGGGAAGGGATCCTACGAGCAGTACTTC. Residues: CASSSPGKGSYEQYF. The chain uses TRBV19 and TRBJ2-7; possibly TRBD2 for D (5 bases). The germline V gene encodes CDR1 LNHDA and CDR2 SQIVND (reference sequence). The CDR3 contains 15 residues. The V gene lost 4 bases and the J gene lost 1 base, with 14 bases spanning the gap.

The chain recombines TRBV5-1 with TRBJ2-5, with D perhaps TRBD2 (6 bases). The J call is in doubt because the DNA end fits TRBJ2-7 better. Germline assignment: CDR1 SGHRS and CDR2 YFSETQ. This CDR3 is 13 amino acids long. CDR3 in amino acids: CASSSEGLYEQYF. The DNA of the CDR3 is TGCGCCAGCAGCTCGGAGGGCCTCTACGAGCAGTACTTC.

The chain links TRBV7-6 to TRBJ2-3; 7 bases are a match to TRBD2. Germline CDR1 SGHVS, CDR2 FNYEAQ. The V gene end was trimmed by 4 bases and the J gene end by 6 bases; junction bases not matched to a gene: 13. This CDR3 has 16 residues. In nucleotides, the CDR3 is TGTGCCAGCAGCTCTAAAGCGGGACCACTCACGGATACGCAGTATTTT. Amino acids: CASSSKAGPLTDTQYF. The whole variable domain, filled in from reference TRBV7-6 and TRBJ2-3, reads GAGVSQSPRYKVTKRGQDVALRCDPISGHVSLYWYRQALGQGPEFLTYFNYEAQQDKSGLPNDRFSAERPEGSISTLTIQRTEQRDSAMYRCASSSKAGPLTDTQYFGPGTRLTVL.

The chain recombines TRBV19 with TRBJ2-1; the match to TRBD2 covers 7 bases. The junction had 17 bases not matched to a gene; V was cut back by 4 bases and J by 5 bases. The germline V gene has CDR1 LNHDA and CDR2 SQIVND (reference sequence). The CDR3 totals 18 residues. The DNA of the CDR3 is TGTGCCAGTAGTAAGACTAGCTGGGCTCTTACTTACAACAATGAGCAGTTCTTC. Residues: CASSKTSWALTYNNEQFF.

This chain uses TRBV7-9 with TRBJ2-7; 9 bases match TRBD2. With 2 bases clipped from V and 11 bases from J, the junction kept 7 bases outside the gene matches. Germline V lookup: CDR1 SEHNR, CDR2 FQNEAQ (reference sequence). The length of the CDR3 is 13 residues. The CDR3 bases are TGTGCCAGCAGCTTATTGCTGGCGGGGGGGGAGTACTTC. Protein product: CASSLLLAGGEYF.

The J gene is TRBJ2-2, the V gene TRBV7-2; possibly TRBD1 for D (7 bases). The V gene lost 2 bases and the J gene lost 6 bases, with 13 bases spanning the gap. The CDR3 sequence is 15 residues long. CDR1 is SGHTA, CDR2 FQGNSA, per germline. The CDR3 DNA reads TGTGCCAGCAGCTTAATGCAGGGGGGCTCCGGGGAGCTGTTTTTT. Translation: CASSLMQGGSGELFF.

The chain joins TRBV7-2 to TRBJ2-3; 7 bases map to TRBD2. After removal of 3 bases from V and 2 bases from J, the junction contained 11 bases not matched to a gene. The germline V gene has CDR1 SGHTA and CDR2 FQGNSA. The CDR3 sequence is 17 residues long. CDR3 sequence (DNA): TGTGCCAGCAGCTTTGGTCTACTAGCGAGGTACACAGATACGCAGTATTTT. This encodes CASSFGLLARYTDTQYF.